These T cell receptor beta chains were read from a single sample in a study of blood T cell repertoires in COVID-19. Produced via immunoSEQ multiplex PCR; TCRdb's table is partial and in-frame only. Among 150,000 to 200,000 clones listed, approximately 73% were seen once. The material sequenced was PBMCs or T cells enriched from blood (not recorded which). These receptors were obtained from a woman aged 45-60 years with acute COVID-19. The conserved cysteine and the conserved F or W are not part of the CDR3 here. A D gene is named only where the DNA matches it firmly.

D,V,CDR3
-,TRBV19,ASTTYGREPYGYT
-,TRBV7-2,ASSPRLWRTDEQF
-,TRBV5-3,ARSPYGYT
-,TRBV6-5,ASRRDRSYGYT
-,TRBV5-6,ASSLGQQNTEAF
-,TRBV9,ASSGGLVGEQF
-,TRBV24-1,ATSDRVDQPQH
-,TRBV21-1,ASSDGTGNTEAF
-,TRBV29-1,SVGATGRAF
TRBD1,TRBV7-9,ASSPGQNSNGYT
-,TRBV28,ASNLNTGELF
TRBD1,TRBV2,ASSLAGTVNQPQH
-,TRBV19,ASSPATGFEAF
-,TRBV18,ASSPSIASYNEQF
TRBD2,TRBV28,ASSLGAGVVQETQY
-,TRBV30,AWIGGLSYGYT
TRBD1,TRBV7-6,ASSRDTQGANTEAF
-,TRBV10-3,AISGGREMNTEAF
-,TRBV5-3,ARSLRRKINSPLH
TRBD2,TRBV5-1,ASSLRLAESSYNEQF
-,TRBV24-1,ATSETANTEAF
-,TRBV6-6,ASSPDSYGYT
-,TRBV19,ASSKDSRNTGELF
-,TRBV5-1,ASSFSGGGGETQY
-,TRBV19,ASSMRQDINTEAF
-,TRBV6-4,ASTLEGGRTGELF
TRBD1,TRBV29-1,SVASQGMYNEQF
TRBD1,TRBV29-1,SVNPGQGDEKLF
TRBD2,TRBV7-2,ASSRGASGGAEDTQY